This section outlines one T cell receptor (beta chain) sequence together with its context. This receptor's antigen is unknown. No qualities accompany the bases; no much larger clone lies one base away. The tumor samples were collected prior to definitive surgery or chemotherapy. Genomic DNA extraction was performed by the MD Anderson Biospecimen Extraction Resource, and TCR sequencing was carried out by the MD Anderson Cancer Genomics Laboratory. The CDR3 starts with the cysteine, ends with the phenylalanine, and has 14 residues. Only the CDR3 DNA is retained, 42 bases long and in frame from the first base. The germline ends are 16 bases apart after V is trimmed by 6 bases and J by 5 bases. The germline V gene gives CDR1 as SQVTM and CDR2 as ANQGSEA. High-throughput TCR profiling via ImmunoSEQ was performed on the approximately 95 tumor samples. For the original study's pipeline: Repertoire diversity metrics included richness (unique productive sequences), clonality, evenness and relatedness; Bhattacharyya coefficient assessed similarity between samples. A sensitivity analysis that removed TCRs with fewer than two reads produced consistent conclusions. TCRdb obtained this table from immuneACCESS and retained in-frame rearrangements with V and J assigned. These tables miss some clones; where compared with another copy, unresolved V genes account for less than half of the shortfall, and the remainder is unexplained. D and trimming were read from the DNA, whereas the V and J calls and clone size are those reported in that table. In this sample the table shows under 4,000 clones, 76% of which occur a single time. The ten largest clones capture roughly 7.8% of the sample.

These data are taken from a study of high-grade serous ovarian cancer treatment subgroups (dated by TCRdb to about 2021). Turning to the overall study: A mean of around 14,000 reads and 7,494 unique TCR beta rearrangements per sample was generated by sequencing. TCR beta repertoires were profiled in patients with high-grade serous ovarian cancer who were grouped, under a laparoscopic triage algorithm, by complete gross resection or by neoadjuvant chemotherapy response. Of the 30 or so patients in the cohort, about ten had no residual disease after primary surgery (R0), about ten were excellent NACT responders, and about ten were poor NACT responders. In total there were approximately 82 samples, since every patient provided one primary tumor sample and two metastatic tumor samples. What the research found in general, with its limitations: TCR clonal relatedness showed a positive correlation with neoantigen level and a trend toward positive correlation with copy number variation and mutation load from whole-genome sequencing. Bulk tumor TCR sequencing lacked spatial information, limiting insight into HGSC tumor complexity and diversity. The TCR repertoire analyses centered on CDR3, leaving CDR1 and CDR2 unanalyzed. Repertoire similarity ranging from roughly 0.1 to 0.8 was observed between tumors from the same patient, whereas almost no similarity was observed between different patients.

The sequenced material came from tumor tissue. The rearranged chain carries TRBV29-1 and TRBJ2-2; a weak D assignment points to TRBD2 (7 bases agree). This receptor was identified in a human donor with high-grade serous ovarian cancer. CDR3 region: CSVQGGVVTGELFF. The DNA sequence is TGCAGCGTACAAGGGGGGGTGGTGACCGGGGAGCTGTTTTTT.